This T cell receptor (beta chain) was sequenced in a study of cytomegalovirus exposure and HLA in healthy donors. Findings and caveats of the study: Several of the most significant clusters appeared, in a later analysis, to be linked to common viral pathogens. Productive status was seen about 87% or about 30% of the time for most TCR beta V segments in an earlier analysis. Clonal expansion was found to be greater in HLA-associated TCR beta chains than in equally common others in a later analysis.

The PCR employed 60 Vbeta primers together with 13 Jbeta primers. Sequencing used immunoSEQ multiplex PCR; TCRdb keeps in-frame clones, though not all of them. The sample yields over 60,000 clones, approximately 70% seen once. This clone occurred once. Its specificity is unknown. In germline, CDR1 is LGHNT, CDR2 FRNRAP. This CDR3 has 17 amino acids. The junction had 6 bases not matched to a gene; V was cut back by 1 base and J by 2 bases. This chain uses TRBV12-5 with TRBJ2-3, with 10 bases fitting TRBD2. The source is a male donor in good health and CMV-seropositive. Sequencing was performed on PBMCs. CDR3 sequence reads: CASGLGRLAGLTDTQYF. In DNA, the CDR3 is TGTGCTAGTGGTTTGGGCCGACTAGCGGGTCTCACAGATACGCAGTATTTT.